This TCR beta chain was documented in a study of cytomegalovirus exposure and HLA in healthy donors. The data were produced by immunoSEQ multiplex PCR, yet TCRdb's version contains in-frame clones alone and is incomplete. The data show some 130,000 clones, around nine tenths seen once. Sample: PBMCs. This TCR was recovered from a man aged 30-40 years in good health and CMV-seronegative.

CDR3 DNA: TGTGCCAGCAGCTTAGCAAGCCGACAGGGTAAGCCCCAGCATTTT. Protein sequence: CASSLASRQGKPQHF. V usage is TRBV7-2 and J usage is TRBJ1-5, with 7 bases lining up with TRBD1. CDR1 and CDR2 from the germline V gene are SGHTA and FQGNSA. The CDR3 is 15 amino acids. After removal of 0 bases from V and 8 bases from J, the junction contained 7 bases not matched to a gene. The full variable domain, in which reference TRBV7-2 and TRBJ1-5 provide the parts outside the CDR3, is GAGVSQSPSNKVTEKGKDVELRCDPISGHTALYWYRQSLGQGLEFLIYFQGNSAPDKSGLPSDRFSAERTGGSVSTLTIQRTQQEDSAVYLCASSLASRQGKPQHFGDGTRLSIL.